This entry concerns a single T cell receptor (beta chain). The table came from immunoSEQ multiplex PCR; TCRdb's copy has only in-frame clones and leaves some out. The sample holds roughly 350,000 clones, 88% seen once. This entry belongs to a study of blood T cell repertoires in COVID-19. About the study: Collection of acute and convalescent COVID-19 samples took place in the United States, Italy and Spain. From T cells, B-cell-depleted T cells, or PBMCs came the material, which was cDNA or gDNA.

This CDR3 spans 13 amino acids. V lost 4 bases, J lost 2 bases, and 11 bases lay in between. Germline CDR1 SQVTM, CDR2 ANQGSEA. This chain joins TRBV29-1 and TRBJ1-1, with a weak D call TRBD1 (5 bases). The sequenced material came from peripheral blood. The TCR sequence derives from a woman between 70 and 85 years old with COVID-19, enrolled during active disease. CDR3 residues: CSVGATENTEAFF. CDR3 DNA: TGCAGCGTTGGGGCGACAGAAAACACTGAAGCTTTCTTT.